This T cell receptor beta chain was identified in a study of blood T cell repertoires in COVID-19. Turning to the study itself: From the United States, Italy and Spain came samples of acute and convalescent COVID-19. PBMCs, B-cell-depleted T cells, or T cells were the source of the cDNA or gDNA that made up the material.

The germline V gene encodes CDR1 LNHDA and CDR2 SQIVND (reference sequence). Between the trimmed V and J ends, which lost 10 bases and 4 bases, there was a span of 19 bases. This CDR3 is built from 15 residues. Some clones are missing from TCRdb's copy, which holds only in-frame ones; the method was immunoSEQ multiplex PCR. Seen here are approximately 170,000 clones, about four fifths observed once, and the top ten hold approximately 7.7%. The receptor was derived from a man aged 35 to 55 who had recovered from COVID-19. This sequence joins TRBV19 and TRBJ2-2; D is uncertain. What was sequenced was peripheral blood. CDR3: CATIRVNIITGELFF. The CDR3 nucleotides read TGTGCCACCATCCGGGTCAATATCATCACCGGGGAGCTGTTTTTT.